This is a list of T cell receptor beta chains from one sample in a study of patients with pleural tuberculosis. TCRdb processed the reads anew with MiXCR; each CDR3 protein has one entry. The repertoire holds around 50,000 distinct CDR3 sequences, with approximately 7.9% as singletons. The receptor set was obtained from a human donor with pleural tuberculosis. Each CDR3 is given without its conserved first and last residue. The order of the fields is CDR3 protein, V gene, J gene.

ASRRQGGTEAF	TRBV12-3/TRBV12-4	TRBJ1-1
SARVGDGYT	TRBV20-1	TRBJ1-2
ASSLTGGTDTQY	TRBV14	TRBJ2-3
SAPKTSFNEQF	TRBV20-1	TRBJ2-1
ASSPFFSGSSYEQY	TRBV25-1	TRBJ2-7
ASSLGLNNEQF	TRBV11-2	TRBJ2-1
SAKPLGLGTYEQY	TRBV20-1	TRBJ2-7
ASSSLTGAGEKLF	TRBV11-2	TRBJ1-4
ASSDGSSYEQY	TRBV28	TRBJ2-7
ASSSFDTYEQY	TRBV27	TRBJ2-7
ASSPRDRTMNTEAF	TRBV18	TRBJ1-1
AISASSGSYGYT	TRBV10-3	TRBJ1-2
ASSPNYGYT	TRBV27	TRBJ1-2
SADEGSSTDTQY	TRBV20-1	TRBJ2-3
ASSFMSGRLTDTQY	TRBV11-1	TRBJ2-3
ASSLGSLYEQY	TRBV11-2	TRBJ2-7
ASSYTQGNEQF	TRBV6-2/TRBV6-3	TRBJ2-1
ASMVTWGNEKLF	TRBV27	TRBJ1-4
ASSLDSLEF	TRBV7-9	TRBJ2-1
ASSDRDPSYNGQF	TRBV6-4	TRBJ2-1
ASSLDSISYEQY	TRBV11-2	TRBJ2-7
ASSRDGYSQPQH	TRBV4-2	TRBJ1-5
ASSYSVSGGKDIQY	TRBV6-2/TRBV6-3	TRBJ2-4
SVEGYTSYGYT	TRBV29-1	TRBJ1-2
SVRADYGYT	TRBV29-1	TRBJ1-2
SAMLDTEAF	TRBV29-1	TRBJ1-1
ASSLSGTGNEKLF	TRBV2	TRBJ1-4